This T cell receptor beta chain was sequenced in a study of technical replicates of blood from a few donors. V was shortened by 6 bases and J by 3 bases, with 17 bases between the two germline ends. Germline lookup yields CDR1 SNHLY and CDR2 FYNNEI. This CDR3 region has 15 residues. Data came from immunoSEQ multiplex PCR; TCRdb stores just in-frame clones and leaves some out. The data show approximately 87,000 clones, 90% to 95% seen once. The sequence was collected from a human donor in good health. The sample was T cells isolated from PBMCs. The chain uses TRBV2 and TRBJ1-1; TRBD1 might be the D (5 bases). CDR3 sequence reads: CASRGTQGWYTEAFF. The CDR3 nucleotides read TGTGCCAGCAGAGGAACGCAGGGCTGGTACACTGAAGCTTTCTTT.